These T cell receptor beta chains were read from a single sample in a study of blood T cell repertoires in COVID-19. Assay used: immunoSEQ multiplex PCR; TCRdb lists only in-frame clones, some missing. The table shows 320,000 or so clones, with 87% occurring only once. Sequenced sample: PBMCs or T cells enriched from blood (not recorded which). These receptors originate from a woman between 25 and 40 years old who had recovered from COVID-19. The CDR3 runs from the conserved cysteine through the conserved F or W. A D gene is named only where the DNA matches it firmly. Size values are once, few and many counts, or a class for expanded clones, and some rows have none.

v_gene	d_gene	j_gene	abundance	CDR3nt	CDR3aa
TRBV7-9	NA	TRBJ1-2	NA	TGTGCCAGCAGCTTAGTCCCCTCTAAGGAGAATGGCTACACCTTC	CASSLVPSKENGYTF
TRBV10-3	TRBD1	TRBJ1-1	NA	TGTGCCATTCAGGGGGCAGGAGACCGGGGGACTGAAGCTTTCTTT	CAIQGAGDRGTEAFF
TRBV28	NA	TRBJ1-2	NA	TGTGCCAGCAGTTTATCACTTACGGTGTACTATGGCTACACCTTC	CASSLSLTVYYGYTF
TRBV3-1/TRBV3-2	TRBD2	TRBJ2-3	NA	TGTGCCAGCAGCCATGTCGCTAGCGGGGGGTCTTCTAGCACAGATACGCAGTATTTT	CASSHVASGGSSSTDTQYF
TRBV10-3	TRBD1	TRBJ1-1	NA	TGTGCCATCGGGTCTACAGGGGGCGCGAACACTGAAGCTTTCTTT	CAIGSTGGANTEAFF
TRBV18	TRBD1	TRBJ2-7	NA	TGTGCCAGCTCACCACGGTCGACAGGGGATTTATACGAGCAGTACTTC	CASSPRSTGDLYEQYF
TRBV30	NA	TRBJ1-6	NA	TGTGCCTGGAGTGTAACGGGAGTTAATTCACCCCTCCACTTT	CAWSVTGVNSPLHF
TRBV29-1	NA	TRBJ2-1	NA	TGCAGCGCCCCAGCGGTTACCTACAATGAGCAGTTCTTC	CSAPAVTYNEQFF
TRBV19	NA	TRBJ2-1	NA	TGTGCCAGTAGTGTCGATACAGGGAGCAACTACAATGAGCAGTTCTTC	CASSVDTGSNYNEQFF
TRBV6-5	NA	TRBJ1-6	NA	TGTGCCAGCAGTCGTAGCGGTGTAAGCAATTCACCCCTCCACTTT	CASSRSGVSNSPLHF
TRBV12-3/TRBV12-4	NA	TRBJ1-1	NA	TGTGCCAGCAGTGAGGGTCTGAACACTGAAGCTTTCTTT	CASSEGLNTEAFF
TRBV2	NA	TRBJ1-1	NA	TGTGCCAGCAGTGGAACTCAGGGGACTGAAGCTTTCTTT	CASSGTQGTEAFF
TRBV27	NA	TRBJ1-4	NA	TGTGCCAGCGCGGTGCTTGGACAGCCTAATGAAAAACTGTTTTTT	CASAVLGQPNEKLFF
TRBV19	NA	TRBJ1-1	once	TGTGCCAGTAGTATTACAAGGAACACTGAAGCTTTCTTT	CASSITRNTEAFF
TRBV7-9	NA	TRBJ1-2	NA	TGTGCCAGCAGCGGGCCAGTGTCTGGCTACACCTTC	CASSGPVSGYTF
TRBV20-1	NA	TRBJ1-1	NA	TGCAGTGCTAGTGGGGCTTTTTATCCTGAAGCTTTCTTT	CSASGAFYPEAFF
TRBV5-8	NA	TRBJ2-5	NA	TGTGCCAGCAGCCCCCGGGTTAGGGAGACCCAGTACTTC	CASSPRVRETQYF
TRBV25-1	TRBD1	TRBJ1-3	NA	TGTGCCAGCAGTGTGGTAACAGGGGGCACTGGAAACACCATATATTTT	CASSVVTGGTGNTIYF
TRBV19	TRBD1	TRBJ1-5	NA	TGTGCCAGTAGCCACCCCGTCAGGGGGAATCAGCCCCAGCATTTT	CASSHPVRGNQPQHF
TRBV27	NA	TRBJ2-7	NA	TGTGCCAGCAGTTTACCAGGCTACGAGCAGTACTTC	CASSLPGYEQYF
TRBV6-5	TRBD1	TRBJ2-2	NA	TGTGCCAGCAGTTCCCCTACCGGGACAGGCACCGGGGAGCTGTTTTTT	CASSSPTGTGTGELFF
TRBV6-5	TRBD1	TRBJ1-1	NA	TGTGCCATCATCACCGGGACAGGGGGGCACACTGAAGCTTTCTTT	CAIITGTGGHTEAFF
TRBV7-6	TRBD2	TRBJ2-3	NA	TGTGCCAGCAGCTTAGGGTCTAGCGGGAGGTCTAGCACAGATACGCAGTATTTT	CASSLGSSGRSSTDTQYF
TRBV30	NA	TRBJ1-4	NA	TGTGCCTTTTCCGGGACAACTAATGAAAAACTGTTTTTT	CAFSGTTNEKLFF
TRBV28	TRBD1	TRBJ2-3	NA	TGTGCCAGCAGTTTATCCTATACATTAACCGGGACAGGGGTGGCAGATACGCAGTATTTT	CASSLSYTLTGTGVADTQYF
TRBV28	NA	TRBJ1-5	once	TGTGCCAGCAACGCTGGACTGATACCCCAGCATTTT	CASNAGLIPQHF
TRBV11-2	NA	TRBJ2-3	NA	TGTGCCAGCAGCCCACCTTCCCTCAGGGTTATTACGCAGTATTTT	CASSPPSLRVITQYF
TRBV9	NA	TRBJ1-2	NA	NA	CASSVAVGQGASVTF
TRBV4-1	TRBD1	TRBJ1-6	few	TGCGCCAGCAGCCAAGTGCAGGGGGCGAATTCACCCCTCCACTTT	CASSQVQGANSPLHF
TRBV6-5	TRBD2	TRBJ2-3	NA	TGTGCCTCCCAGGCGGGGGGCTCAGATACGCAGTATTTT	CASQAGGSDTQYF
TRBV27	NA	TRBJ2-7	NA	TGTGCCAGCAGTTTCTCCGGGTCCTACGAGCAGTACTTC	CASSFSGSYEQYF
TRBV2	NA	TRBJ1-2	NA	TGTGCCAGCAACACCGCAGAGGGGGTGGGCTACACCTTC	CASNTAEGVGYTF
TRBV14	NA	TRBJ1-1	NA	TGTGCCAGCAGCCCCCGTCTGGCCAACACTGAAGCTTTCTTT	CASSPRLANTEAFF
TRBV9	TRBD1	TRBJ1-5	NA	TGTGCCAGCAGCGTAGGGGACAGGGGTCAGCCCCAGCATTTT	CASSVGDRGQPQHF
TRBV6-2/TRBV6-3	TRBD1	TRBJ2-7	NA	TGTGCCAGCAGTTACCCACAGGGACAGGGGTCCTACGAGCAGTACTTC	CASSYPQGQGSYEQYF
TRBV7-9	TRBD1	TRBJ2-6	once	TGTGCCAGCAGCTTATGGGGGACAGGGATCGCTGGGGCCAACGTCCTGACTTTC	CASSLWGTGIAGANVLTF
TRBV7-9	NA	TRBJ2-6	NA	TGTGCCAGCAGCCTTACTAGCTCTGGGGCCAACGTCCTGACTTTC	CASSLTSSGANVLTF
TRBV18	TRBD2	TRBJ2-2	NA	TGTGCCAGCTCACCAAAAGCGGGGGCGACCACCGGGGAGCTGTTTTTT	CASSPKAGATTGELFF
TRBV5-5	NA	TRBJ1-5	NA	TGTGCCAGCAGCTTGGGTCCCTCGGAGCCCCAGCATTTT	CASSLGPSEPQHF
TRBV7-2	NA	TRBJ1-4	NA	TGTGCCAGCAGCCCAGAGTACGCAGGGGTTAATGAAAAACTGTTTTTT	CASSPEYAGVNEKLFF
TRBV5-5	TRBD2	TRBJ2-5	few	TGTGCCAGCAGCTTAAGCGGGGGGGCCAAGACCCAGTACTTC	CASSLSGGAKTQYF
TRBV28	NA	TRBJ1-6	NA	TGTGCCAGCAGTTTTTATAGGGGCAATTCACCCCTCCACTTT	CASSFYRGNSPLHF
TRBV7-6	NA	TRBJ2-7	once	TGTGCCAGCAGCGGGGGCCTAGCAGGGAGCGAGCAGTACTTC	CASSGGLAGSEQYF
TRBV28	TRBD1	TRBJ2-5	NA	TGTGCCAGCAGTTTGGTCAGGGGGCATGAGACCCAGTACTTC	CASSLVRGHETQYF
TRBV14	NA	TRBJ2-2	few	TGTGCCAGCAGGGACACAGGGACCGGGGAGCTGTTTTTT	CASRDTGTGELFF